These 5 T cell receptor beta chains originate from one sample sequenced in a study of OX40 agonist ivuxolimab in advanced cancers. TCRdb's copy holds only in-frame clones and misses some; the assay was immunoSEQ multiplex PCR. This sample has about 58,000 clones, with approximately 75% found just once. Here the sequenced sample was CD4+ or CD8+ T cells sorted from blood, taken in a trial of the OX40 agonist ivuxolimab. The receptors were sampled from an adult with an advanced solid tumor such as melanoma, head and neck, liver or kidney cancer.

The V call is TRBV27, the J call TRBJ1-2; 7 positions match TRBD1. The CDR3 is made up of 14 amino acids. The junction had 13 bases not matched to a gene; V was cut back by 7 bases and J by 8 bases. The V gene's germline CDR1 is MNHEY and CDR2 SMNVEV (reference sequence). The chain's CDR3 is CASTLRQGLGGYTF. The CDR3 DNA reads TGTGCCAGCACCCTTCGACAGGGCCTTGGGGGCTACACCTTC.

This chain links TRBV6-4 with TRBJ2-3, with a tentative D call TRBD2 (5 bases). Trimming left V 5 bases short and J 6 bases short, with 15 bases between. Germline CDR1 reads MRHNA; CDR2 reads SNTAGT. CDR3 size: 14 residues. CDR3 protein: CASSNTRTRDTQYF. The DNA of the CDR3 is TGTGCCAGCAGTAACACTAGGACGCGGGATACGCAGTATTTT.

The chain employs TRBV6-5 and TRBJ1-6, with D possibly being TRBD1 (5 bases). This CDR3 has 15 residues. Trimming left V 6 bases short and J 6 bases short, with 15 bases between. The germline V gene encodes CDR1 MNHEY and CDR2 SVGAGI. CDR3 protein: CASRDQGRGNSPLHF. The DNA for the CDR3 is TGTGCCAGCAGGGATCAGGGAAGGGGTAATTCACCCCTCCACTTT.

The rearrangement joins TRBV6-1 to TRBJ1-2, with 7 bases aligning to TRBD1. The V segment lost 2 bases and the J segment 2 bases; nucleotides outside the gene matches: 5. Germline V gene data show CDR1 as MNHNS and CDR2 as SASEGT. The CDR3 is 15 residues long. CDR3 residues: CASSEFGQVNYGYTF. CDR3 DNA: TGTGCCAGCAGTGAATTCGGACAGGTGAACTATGGCTACACCTTC.

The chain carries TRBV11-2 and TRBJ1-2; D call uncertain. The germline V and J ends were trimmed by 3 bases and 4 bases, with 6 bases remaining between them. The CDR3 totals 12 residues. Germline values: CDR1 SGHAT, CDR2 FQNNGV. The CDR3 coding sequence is TGTGCCAGCAGCTTGGGGAGCTATGGCTACACCTTC. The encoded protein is CASSLGSYGYTF.